Following are 18 T cell receptor beta chains from one sample sequenced in a study of Graves' ophthalmopathy and Graves' hyperthyroidism (dated by TCRdb to between 2018 and 2020). Sequenced on an Illumina HiSeq 2000. TCR beta CDR3 regions were amplified from RNA transcripts for repertoire sequencing. The first round of RT-PCR was done with HTBI primers and the Qiagen OneStep RT-PCR kit, and was followed by a second round of multiplex PCR, then size selection and purification. The public reads were reprocessed in TCRdb via fastp at Q25 and MiXCR, keeping in-frame beta chains. Rows with one shared CDR3 protein collapse into an entry with the most common genes and DNA. The table for this sample lists over 650,000 distinct CDR3 sequences; more than 40% of them were counted only once. Roughly 3% of the sample is in the top ten clones. The sequenced sample was peripheral blood. These receptors came from an adult man with Graves' ophthalmopathy.

This clonotype was detected many times. At one boundary the junction diverges from the germline segment, which might be a read error. V is TRBV10-3 and J is TRBJ2-6; either TRBD1 or TRBD2 may fit D (5 bases each). In germline, CDR1 is ENHRY, CDR2 SYGVKD. The CDR3 extends over 15 amino acids. The CDR3 sequence is CASSYGGSGANVLTF. The DNA of the CDR3 is TGTGCCAGCAGTTATGGGGGTTCTGGGGCCAACGTCCTGACTTTC.

This chain uses TRBV9 with TRBJ1-1; the D is unclear. The ends were cut back, 7 bases at V and 2 bases at J, with 18 bases in the middle. The CDR3 is 15 residues long. Germline CDR1 reads SGDLS; CDR2 reads YYNGEE. CDR3 residues: CASSPPGGVNTEAFF. CDR3 in DNA: TGTGCCAGCTCACCACCGGGCGGGGTCAACACTGAAGCTTTCTTT.

Written as DNA, the CDR3 is TGTGCCAGCAGTCCGGACCTGAACAATCAGCCCCACGGTGAGCTGGCACAAGAGACCCAGTACTTC. This encodes CASSPDLNNQPHGELAQETQYF. V is TRBV12-3 or TRBV12-4 and J is TRBJ2-5, with no clear D. Trimming took 5 bases from V and 2 from J, leaving 36 bases between them. The CDR3 spans 22 residues.

This clonotype was seen only once. The V call is TRBV29-1, the J call TRBJ2-7, with D tentatively TRBD2 (7 bases). The germline V gene encodes CDR1 SQVTM and CDR2 ANQGSEA. Trimming left V 4 bases short and J 10 bases short, with 23 bases between. CDR3 size: 14 residues. CDR3 amino acids: CSVGEGGRELAQYF. CDR3 DNA: TGCAGCGTTGGCGAGGGGGGGCGGGAGCTCGCCCAGTACTTC.

This clonotype came up a few times. The CDR3 sequence is CASSYSGKLKTNSPLHF. The CDR3 coding sequence is TGTGCCAGCAGTTACTCAGGCAAACTAAAAACCAATTCACCCCTCCACTTT. V and J are TRBV6-5 and TRBJ1-6; no clear D. Germline V gene sequence: CDR1 MNHEY, CDR2 SVGAGI. Trimming cost V 0 bases and J 7 bases, with 16 bases left between them. The CDR3 consists of 17 residues.

Of note for this clonotype: A read error is possible here, since a much larger clone lies one base away. The chain recombines TRBV5-6 with TRBJ2-7, with a tentative D call TRBD2 (5 bases). This CDR3 contains 12 residues. Germline CDR1 and CDR2: SGHDT and YYEEEE. Trimming left V 3 bases short and J 9 bases short, with 13 bases between. This chain's CDR3 is CASSSTPRGQYF. The CDR3 DNA reads as TGTGCCAGCAGCTCGACCCCCCGGGGGCAGTACTTC.

This chain joins TRBV2 and TRBJ2-6; TRBD2 matches at 9 bases. The length of the CDR3 is 19 residues. Losses at the gene ends were 5 bases for V and 4 bases for J; bases not matched to a gene: 15. Germline V lookup: CDR1 SNHLY, CDR2 FYNNEI. As DNA, the CDR3 is TGTGCCAGCAGTTTAGAGGGTAGCGGGAGCCTCTTAGGGGCCAACGTCCTGACTTTC. Protein product: CASSLEGSGSLLGANVLTF.

This clonotype was detected ten times or more. The rearrangement links TRBV20-1 to TRBJ1-5; D uncertain. The CDR3 length is 13 residues. The V gene lost 2 bases and the J gene lost 5 bases, with 10 bases spanning the gap. Looked up from germline, CDR1 is DFQATT and CDR2 is SNEGSKA (reference sequence). The CDR3 region is CSARRQRDQPQHF. The CDR3 region has the DNA TGCAGTGCTAGAAGGCAGAGAGATCAGCCCCAGCATTTT.

The CDR3 spells CATSDDRAGNTEAFF. In nucleotides, the CDR3 is TGTGCCACCAGTGATGACAGGGCTGGAAACACTGAAGCTTTCTTT. V is TRBV24-1 and J is TRBJ1-1, with 7 bases lining up with TRBD1. Germline trimming cut 3 bases from V and 2 bases from J; bases unmatched to any gene: 5. There are 15 residues in the CDR3. Germline assignment: CDR1 KGHDR and CDR2 SFDVKD.

This clonotype occurred many times. The genes are TRBV5-1 and TRBJ1-6, with D unresolved. The CDR3 has 19 residues. Per the germline V gene, CDR1 is SGHRS and CDR2 is YFSETQ. Trimming stripped 0 bases from V and 0 bases from J, with 16 bases between. The CDR3 DNA reads TGCGCCAGCAGCTTGGGGACTACCTCAACACCCTCCTATAATTCACCCCTCCACTTT. It encodes CASSLGTTSTPSYNSPLHF.

On this clonotype: One junction end disagrees with the germline gene, perhaps due to a read error. The CDR3 nucleotides are TGTGCCGGCAGAACACAGGGAATCACTGAAGCTTTCTTT. Translating it yields CAGRTQGITEAFF. The V and J genes are TRBV6-5 and TRBJ1-1; D is perhaps TRBD1 (6 bases). Germline V gives CDR1 MNHEY, CDR2 SVGAGI. The CDR3 is 13 residues long.

Many counts were recorded for this clonotype. The chain combines TRBV7-9 with TRBJ1-1; a possible D gene is TRBD1 (5 bases). V lost 1 base, J lost 7 bases, and 13 bases lay in between. CDR3 length: 14 residues. The germline CDR1 and CDR2 sequences are SEHNR and FQNEAQ (reference sequence). The DNA of the CDR3 is TGTGCCAGCAGCTTAGGAGCAGGGAGTGATGAAGCTTTCTTT. It codes for CASSLGAGSDEAFF.

On this clonotype: The germline gene is not matched at one end of the junction; a read error may be the cause. V and J are TRBV20-1 and TRBJ2-6; TRBD1 might be the D (6 bases). Germline V gene lookup returns CDR1 DFQATT and CDR2 SNEGSKA (reference sequence). There are 16 residues in the CDR3. For the CDR3, the DNA is TGCAGTGCGAGAGACAGGCCCAGCTCTGGGGCCAACGTCCTGACTTTC. Its protein product is CSARDRPSSGANVLTF.

This clonotype was counted ten times or more. This sequence joins TRBV19 and TRBJ2-2; 7 positions match TRBD1. The CDR3 extends over 15 amino acids. The junction had 5 bases not matched to a gene; V was cut back by 6 bases and J by 1 base. The germline gives CDR1 LNHDA, CDR2 SQIVND (reference sequence). CDR3 loop: CASRLTGLNTGELFF. Here the CDR3 DNA reads TGTGCCAGTAGATTGACAGGGTTGAACACCGGGGAGCTGTTTTTT.

The chain carries TRBV10-3 and TRBJ2-5; 10 bases match TRBD2. V was pared by 6 bases and J by 1 base, with 11 bases of the junction left unmatched. Germline V gene lookup returns CDR1 ENHRY and CDR2 SYGVKD. The CDR3 spans 17 residues. This CDR3 reads CAISTGIAGGLQETQYF. The CDR3 coding sequence is TGTGCCATCAGCACCGGAATAGCGGGGGGCCTCCAAGAGACCCAGTACTTC.

In regard to this clonotype: The conserved closing phenylalanine or tryptophan is absent in this CDR3, likely reflecting a read error. The CDR3 loop reads CSAGDGPYTDTQYC. CDR3 in DNA: TGCAGTGCTGGGGACGGGCCTTACACAGATACGCAGTATTGT. V and J are TRBV20-1 and TRBJ2-3; D assignment may be TRBD1 or TRBD2 (5 bases each). Germline V lookup: CDR1 DFQATT, CDR2 SNEGSKA (reference sequence). V was clipped by 5 bases and J by 2 bases, with 14 bases between them. CDR3 length: 14 residues.

The chain couples TRBV10-3 to TRBJ1-1; 8 bases align to TRBD1. CDR1 ENHRY and CDR2 SYGVKD come from the germline V gene. This CDR3 contains 15 residues. Germline trimming cut 10 bases from V and 7 bases from J; bases unmatched to any gene: 17. The CDR3 protein is CASSRRTGSWGEAFF. CDR3 nucleotides: TGTGCCAGCAGCAGGCGGACAGGGAGTTGGGGTGAAGCTTTCTTT.

The chain combines TRBV25-1 with TRBJ1-1; D remains ambiguous. V dropped 11 bases and J dropped 6 bases, with 19 bases sitting between them. Germline CDR1 and CDR2: MGHDK and SYGVNS. The CDR3 runs to 13 residues. The CDR3 coding sequence is TGTGCCTGGAGCCCAGTTCGGAGGGCTGAAGCTTTCTTT. As protein: CAWSPVRRAEAFF. Complete variable domain (other parts from reference TRBV25-1 and TRBJ1-1): EADIYQTPRYLVIGTGKKITLECSQTMGHDKMYWYQQDPGMELHLIHYSYGVNSTEKGDLSSESTVSRIRTEHFPLTLESARPSHTSQYLCAWSPVRRAEAFFGQGTRLTVV.